Listed here are 6 T cell receptor beta chains from one sample, sequenced in a study of CD8 T cells in Susac syndrome. Random-hexamer reverse transcription was applied to roughly 0.5 to 1 ug RNA. Using its own MiXCR run on the immunoSEQ multiplex PCR reads, TCRdb lists one record per CDR3 protein. The repertoire holds about 180,000 distinct CDR3 sequences, with approximately 95% as singletons. The sequencing input was CD8+ T cells from PBMCs. Receptor source: a human donor with multiple sclerosis.

In this sample, this clonotype turned up once. This chain links TRBV9 with TRBJ1-2; 7 nucleotides align to TRBD1. There are 14 residues in the CDR3. V shed 4 bases, J shed 8 bases, and the junction held 11 bases outside the gene matches. The germline CDR1 and CDR2 sequences are SGDLS and YYNGEE. The CDR3 DNA is TGTGCCAGCAGCACCCAGACAGGGACGGCGGGCTACACCTTC. Amino acids: CASSTQTGTAGYTF.

The V gene is TRBV20-1, the J gene TRBJ2-7; D is unclear. Germline V gene data show CDR1 as DFQATT and CDR2 as SNEGSKA (reference sequence). Trimming cost V 3 bases and J 3 bases, with 6 bases left between them. This CDR3 contains 11 residues. The CDR3 loop reads CSASRIYEQYF. In nucleotides, the CDR3 is TGCAGTGCTAGTAGGATCTACGAGCAGTACTTC.

The chain couples TRBV2 to TRBJ2-1, with D possibly TRBD2 on 5 matching bases. V was pared by 7 bases and J by 6 bases, with 19 bases between. Germline V gene lookup returns CDR1 SNHLY and CDR2 FYNNEI. CDR3 length: 15 amino acids. The CDR3 nucleotides read TGTGCCAGCAAGACGGGATCCGGACCTTTCAATGAGCAGTTCTTC. Its translation is CASKTGSGPFNEQFF.

V usage is TRBV10-3 and J usage is TRBJ2-3; tentative D call: TRBD2 (5 bases). Germline V gene data show CDR1 as ENHRY and CDR2 as SYGVKD. The CDR3 spans 14 residues. V shed 3 bases and J shed 5 bases, with 12 bases lying between them. CDR3: CAISESLRGDTQYF. The CDR3 region has the DNA TGTGCCATCAGTGAATCGTTACGGGGAGATACGCAGTATTTT.

This chain uses TRBV15 with TRBJ2-1; 8 bases are shared with TRBD1. Germline V lookup: CDR1 LNHNV, CDR2 YYDKDF (reference sequence). The CDR3 covers 14 residues. The V and J ends lost 6 bases and 1 base, in that order; junction bases with no gene match: 2. CDR3 bases: TGTGCCACCAGGGACAGGGTTTCCTACAATGAGCAGTTCTTC. It translates to CATRDRVSYNEQFF.

The chain recombines TRBV12-3 or TRBV12-4 with TRBJ1-1; D is perhaps TRBD1 (6 bases). The CDR3 is made up of 12 amino acids. V dropped 6 bases and J dropped 6 bases, with 11 bases sitting between them. This chain's CDR3 is CASRNAGAEAFF. Here the CDR3 DNA reads TGTGCCAGCAGAAACGCAGGGGCTGAAGCTTTCTTT.